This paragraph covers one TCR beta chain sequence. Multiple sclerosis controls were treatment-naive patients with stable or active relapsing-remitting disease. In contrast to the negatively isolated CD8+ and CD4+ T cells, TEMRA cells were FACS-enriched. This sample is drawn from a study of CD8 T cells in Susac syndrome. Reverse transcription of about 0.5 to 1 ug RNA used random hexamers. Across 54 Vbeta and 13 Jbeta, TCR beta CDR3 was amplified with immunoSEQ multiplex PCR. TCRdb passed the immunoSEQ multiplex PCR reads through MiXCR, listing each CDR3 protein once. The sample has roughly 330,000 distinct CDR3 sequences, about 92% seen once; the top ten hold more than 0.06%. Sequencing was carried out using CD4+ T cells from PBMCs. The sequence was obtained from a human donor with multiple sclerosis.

The CDR3 region has the DNA TGTGCCAGCAGTGAGGGGACTAGCCGGAATACGCAGTATTTT. It specifies CASSEGTSRNTQYF. The chain carries TRBV25-1 and TRBJ2-3, with 9 positions matching TRBD2. After removal of 3 bases from V and 7 bases from J, the junction contained 5 bases not matched to a gene. CDR1 MGHDK and CDR2 SYGVNS come from the germline V gene. The CDR3 length is 14 residues.